Below are 24 T cell receptor beta chains sequenced from a single sample in a study of shared clonotypes between healthy human individuals. TCRdb's table, derived via immunoSEQ multiplex PCR, lists solely in-frame clones and lacks some. Counted here are some 700,000 clones, roughly 87% occurring once; the ten biggest clones make up about a third. Sample: memory CD8+ T cells from PBMCs. Specified subset: CD45RO+ cells pooled with CCR7-negative TemRA cells. The receptor source for this set is a man younger than 35 in good health. Some clones in this sample may be carry-over from other donors' samples.

This clone was observed once. The gene calls are TRBV2 and TRBJ2-1; D perhaps matches TRBD2 (5 bases). Germline-derived CDR1 and CDR2 are SNHLY and FYNNEI. Trimming left V 2 bases short and J 6 bases short, with 14 bases between. This CDR3 has 15 amino acids. The CDR3 sequence is CASSESLQAGNEQFF. The CDR3 bases are TGTGCCAGCAGTGAAAGTCTCCAGGCGGGCAATGAGCAGTTCTTC.

J is TRBJ2-3 and V is TRBV27; either TRBD1 or TRBD2 may fit D (5 bases each). Trimming shortened V by 5 bases and J by 0 bases, and 18 bases separated the two germline ends. Germline V gene sequence: CDR1 MNHEY, CDR2 SMNVEV (reference sequence). CDR3 length: 17 amino acids. In nucleotides, the CDR3 is TGTGCCAGCAGTCCCCGGGGCCTCCGGGGAAGCACAGATACGCAGTATTTT. The encoded protein is CASSPRGLRGSTDTQYF.

The rearrangement joins TRBV9 to TRBJ2-1, with D possibly TRBD2 on 5 matching bases. The CDR3 contains 13 residues. Germline V lookup: CDR1 SGDLS, CDR2 YYNGEE. V was pared by 4 bases and J by 6 bases, with 11 bases between. CDR3 nucleotides: TGTGCCAGCAGCTCTTCGGACTTCAATGAGCAGTTCTTC. Its translation is CASSSSDFNEQFF. The full variable domain, its missing parts supplied by reference TRBV9 and TRBJ2-1, is DSGVTQTPKHLITATGQRVTLRCSPRSGDLSVYWYQQSLDQGLQFLIQYYNGEERAKGNILERFSAQQFPDLHSELNLSSLELGDSALYFCASSSSDFNEQFFGPGTRLTVL.

The chain uses TRBV28 and TRBJ2-3; 14 bases are shared with TRBD2. V was pared by 5 bases and J by 2 bases, with 9 bases of the junction left unmatched. Germline V gene sequence: CDR1 MDHEN, CDR2 SYDVKM. The CDR3 runs 18 residues. The CDR3 reads CASSTLGTSGSITDTQYF. The CDR3 nucleotides read TGTGCCAGCAGTACTCTGGGGACTAGCGGGAGTATCACAGATACGCAGTATTTT.

The chain is built from TRBV9 and TRBJ2-1; 12 positions agree with TRBD1. V was pared by 4 bases and J by 8 bases, with 4 bases of the junction left unmatched. Germline V gene lookup returns CDR1 SGDLS and CDR2 YYNGEE. The CDR3 totals 14 residues. The CDR3, as DNA: TGTGCCAGCAGCCCGGGGACAGGGGGCCATGAGCAGTTCTTC. Translation gives CASSPGTGGHEQFF.

The DNA of the CDR3 is TGTGCCAGGGGGGTTACGGACAGGGGCTCCGAGCAGTACTTC. Residues: CARGVTDRGSEQYF. The chain recombines TRBV19 with TRBJ2-7; TRBD1 matches 9 bases. From germline, CDR1 is LNHDA and CDR2 SQIVND (reference sequence). The CDR3 consists of 14 residues. The V segment lost 9 bases and the J segment 6 bases; nucleotides outside the gene matches: 12.

The CDR3 DNA reads as TGTGCCAGCAGAGACAGGAGCTCCTACGAGCAGTACTTC. Translating gives CASRDRSSYEQYF. V and J are TRBV2 and TRBJ2-7, with D perhaps matching TRBD1 (6 bases). The CDR3 totals 13 residues. In germline, CDR1 is SNHLY, CDR2 FYNNEI. Between the trimmed V and J ends, which lost 6 bases and 0 bases, there was a span of 9 bases. Supplemented by reference TRBV2 and TRBJ2-7, the full variable domain reads EPEVTQTPSHQVTQMGQEVILRCVPISNHLYFYWYRQILGQKVEFLVSFYNNEISEKSEIFDDQFSVERPDGSNFTLKIRSTKLEDSAMYFCASRDRSSYEQYFGPGTRLTVT.

This chain links TRBV15 with TRBJ2-1, with D perhaps matching TRBD1 (6 bases). V lost 7 bases and J lost 4, with 11 bases in between. The length of the CDR3 is 13 residues. Germline loops: CDR1 LNHNV, CDR2 YYDKDF (reference sequence). The CDR3 here is CATTPGTYNEQFF. The CDR3, as DNA: TGTGCCACCACGCCGGGGACATACAATGAGCAGTTCTTC.

V gene TRBV29-1 combines with J gene TRBJ2-1; 8 bases align to TRBD2. The length of the CDR3 is 14 residues. Unmatched junction bases numbered 7, after V lost 7 bases and J lost 2 bases. The germline V gene encodes CDR1 SQVTM and CDR2 ANQGSEA. The CDR3, as DNA: TGCAGCGGTCAAGCGGGAGTGCCCTACAATGAGCAGTTCTTC. Its protein product is CSGQAGVPYNEQFF.

This clone has more than one count but fewer than ten. The genes are TRBV10-2 and TRBJ1-5; weak D call: TRBD1 (6 bases). The V and J ends lost 1 base and 5 bases respectively, with 12 bases between them. There are 15 residues in the CDR3. Looked up from germline, CDR1 is WSHSY and CDR2 is SAAADI. This CDR3 reads CASSELRGGYQPQHF. CDR3 nucleotides: TGCGCCAGCAGTGAGTTGAGAGGGGGGTATCAGCCCCAGCATTTT.

This clone was picked up a small number of times. CDR3 nucleotides: TGTGCCAGCAGCGAGGGGGCTGCGCAGCCCCAGCATTTT. Amino acids: CASSEGAAQPQHF. The chain uses TRBV13 and TRBJ1-5; TRBD1 agrees at 7 bases. The V and J ends lost 5 bases and 7 bases, in that order; junction bases with no gene match: 5. CDR3 length equals 13 residues. Germline CDR1 PRHDT, CDR2 FYEKMQ (reference sequence).

This clone was recorded only once. DNA of the CDR3: TGTGCCAGCAGCGGAGCGGGAGGAAGCACAGATACGCAGTATTTT. Protein product: CASSGAGGSTDTQYF. J is TRBJ2-3 and V is TRBV9; TRBD2 matches 9 bases. CDR3 length: 15 amino acids. The germline gives CDR1 SGDLS, CDR2 YYNGEE. The J segment lost 0 bases and the V segment lost 3 bases, leaving 2 bases of the junction unmatched.

By share of the sample, this clone is medium-sized. This chain joins TRBV4-3 and TRBJ2-7, with TRBD2 matching over 7 bases. Germline V gene data show CDR1 as LGHNA and CDR2 as YSLEER. The length of the CDR3 is 17 residues. The V segment lost 3 bases and the J segment 5 bases; nucleotides outside the gene matches: 16. The CDR3 DNA sequence: TGCGCCAGCAGCCAGACCCAGGGCGGGGAGGGCCTCCACGAGCAGTACTTC. Its translation is CASSQTQGGEGLHEQYF.

The chain links TRBV7-3 to TRBJ2-5, with 12 bases lining up with TRBD2. There are 17 residues in the CDR3. Germline V CDR1 and CDR2: SGHTA, FQGTGA. The V and J ends lost 5 bases and 1 base, in that order; junction bases with no gene match: 8. The DNA for the CDR3 is TGTGCCAGCAGCCCCCGACTAGCGGGAGTGGGCCAAGAGACCCAGTACTTC. It specifies CASSPRLAGVGQETQYF.

This chain links TRBV5-6 with TRBJ2-5; D ambiguous. With the DNA end fitting TRBJ2-7 better, the J assignment may be wrong. This CDR3 is built from 14 residues. Germline V lookup: CDR1 SGHDT, CDR2 YYEEEE. CDR3 region: CASSLASSSYEQYF. The DNA for the CDR3 is TGTGCCAGCAGCTTGGCCAGCAGCTCCTACGAGCAGTACTTC.

The chain employs TRBV6-5 and TRBJ2-7; 7 bases fit TRBD2. Germline V lookup: CDR1 MNHEY, CDR2 SVGAGI. V trimming: 11 bases; J trimming: 2 bases; junction bases outside the gene matches: 3. The CDR3 loop spans 11 amino acids. The CDR3 spells CAAGVPYEQYF. The CDR3 DNA sequence: TGTGCCGCGGGGGTCCCCTACGAGCAGTACTTC.

This clone was seen a single time. V gene TRBV28 combines with J gene TRBJ2-1; D unresolved. Trimming shortened V by 4 bases and J by 0 bases, and 13 bases separated the two germline ends. The germline V gene encodes CDR1 MDHEN and CDR2 SYDVKM. The CDR3 loop spans 16 amino acids. The CDR3 DNA sequence: TGTGCCAGCAGTTCCCCCCTCGAGAGCTCCTACAATGAGCAGTTCTTC. Protein sequence: CASSSPLESSYNEQFF.

This chain links TRBV9 with TRBJ2-7; 9 bases align to TRBD2. Per the germline V gene, CDR1 is SGDLS and CDR2 is YYNGEE. CDR3 length: 14 residues. Trimming took 1 base from V and 1 from J; bases not matched to a gene: 0. Here the CDR3 DNA reads TGTGCCAGCAGCGTACTAGCGGGGTCCTACGAGCAGTACTTC. Amino acids: CASSVLAGSYEQYF. The entire variable domain, with the rest obtained from reference TRBV9 and TRBJ2-7, is as follows: DSGVTQTPKHLITATGQRVTLRCSPRSGDLSVYWYQQSLDQGLQFLIQYYNGEERAKGNILERFSAQQFPDLHSELNLSSLELGDSALYFCASSVLAGSYEQYFGPGTRLTVT.

The chain links TRBV19 to TRBJ2-5, with D possibly being TRBD1 or TRBD2 (5 bases each). Looked up from germline, CDR1 is LNHDA and CDR2 is SQIVND (reference sequence). With 5 bases removed from V and 2 bases from J, the gap between germline ends came to 12 bases. This CDR3 contains 14 residues. The CDR3, as DNA: TGTGCCAGTAGTCCCAGGGAGAGTCAAGAGACCCAGTACTTC. This gives the protein CASSPRESQETQYF.

CDR3 nucleotide sequence: TGTGCCAGCAGCCCCGGCGTAAGGCTCAGACAAGAGACCCAGTACTTC. Translating it yields CASSPGVRLRQETQYF. The J gene is TRBJ2-5, the V gene TRBV7-2, with D hard to call. Germline lookup yields CDR1 SGHTA and CDR2 FQGNSA. This CDR3 is 16 amino acids long. Trimming took off 5 bases at V and 2 bases at J, with 18 bases between the two ends.

The chain carries TRBV19 and TRBJ1-2; 9 bases agree with TRBD1. J gave up 5 bases and V 8 bases, and 3 bases lay outside the gene matches. CDR1 is LNHDA and CDR2 is SQIVND in the germline V gene (reference sequence). CDR3 length: 12 residues. The CDR3 spells CASGTGPYGYTF. CDR3 nucleotides: TGTGCCAGTGGGACAGGGCCGTATGGCTACACCTTC.

The chain carries TRBV15 and TRBJ1-5; D ambiguous. Between the trimmed V and J ends, which lost 8 bases and 0 bases, there was a span of 11 bases. CDR1 is LNHNV, CDR2 YYDKDF, per germline (reference sequence). The CDR3 consists of 14 residues. Written as DNA, the CDR3 is TGTGCCACCGAGGACGGCTATAGCAATCAGCCCCAGCATTTT. Its protein product is CATEDGYSNQPQHF.

V usage is TRBV7-9 and J usage is TRBJ2-7, with TRBD1 identical over 9 bases. J gave up 6 bases and V 2 bases, and 14 bases lay outside the gene matches. Germline V gene lookup returns CDR1 SEHNR and CDR2 FQNEAQ (reference sequence). The CDR3 contains 17 residues. The CDR3 reads CASSLRGGGQGSTEQYF. CDR3 DNA sequence: TGTGCCAGCAGCTTAAGGGGCGGGGGACAGGGTTCGACCGAGCAGTACTTC.

V and J are TRBV7-9 and TRBJ2-1; TRBD2 matches at 8 bases. The CDR3 extends over 16 amino acids. The ends lost 5 bases at V and 3 bases at J; junction bases unmatched: 9. Germline V gene data show CDR1 as SEHNR and CDR2 as FQNEAQ (reference sequence). CDR3 sequence (DNA): TGTGCCAGCAGCGTGGGACTAGGGGGGCTCTACAATGAGCAGTTCTTC. It codes for CASSVGLGGLYNEQFF.